This record covers a single T cell receptor (beta chain). This sample was taken from a study of blood T cell repertoires in COVID-19. Study in general: PBMCs, B-cell-depleted T cells, or T cells were the source of the cDNA or gDNA that made up the material.

Adults between about 18 and 89 years of age took part from some 25 US areas. Participants were placed into cohorts based on the clinical history they reported. Authors' analysis steps: Counts of nucleated cells, estimated from reference gene primer amplification, were obtained. The repertoire was sequenced with immunoSEQ multiplex PCR; TCRdb's copy has only in-frame clones and lacks some. D and trimming come from the DNA, and the V and J calls and clone size come from that table. The sample has roughly 200,000 clones, about 84% seen once. In germline, CDR1 is SGDLS, CDR2 YYNGEE. The CDR3 is 15 residues long. Losses at the gene ends were 3 bases for V and 5 bases for J; bases not matched to a gene: 10.

Sequencing was done on a sample of PBMCs or T cells enriched from blood (not recorded which). This clonotype was obtained from a middle-aged man with acute COVID-19. J is TRBJ2-5 and V is TRBV9; TRBD2 matches 7 bases. The CDR3, as DNA: TGTGCCAGCAGCGCCATGGGGATCGGGGGGGAGACCCAGTACTTC. Protein sequence: CASSAMGIGGETQYF.